This TCR beta chain is drawn from a study of blood T cell repertoires in COVID-19. The wider study: There were acute and convalescent COVID-19 samples, and they came from the United States, Italy and Spain.

Trimming removed 3 bases from V and 1 base from J, with 6 bases in between. This CDR3 contains 13 residues. Study processing details: The authors estimated nucleated cell counts from reference gene primer amplification. This table comes from immunoSEQ multiplex PCR, and its TCRdb copy is limited to in-frame clones, with some not included. V, J and clone size were drawn from that table, and D and trimming were deduced from the DNA. The sample shows approximately 200,000 clones, 94% of them seen only once. The genes are TRBV12-3 or TRBV12-4 and TRBJ1-1; D is undetermined. The receptor's source is a man aged 25 to 40 with COVID-19, enrolled during active disease. Material for sequencing was peripheral blood. The CDR3 loop reads CASSFYRNTEAFF. The CDR3 DNA sequence: TGTGCCAGCAGTTTTTATAGGAACACTGAAGCTTTCTTT.